The 27 T cell receptor beta chains presented below share a single source sample, sequenced in a study of T-cell reconstitution after alpha-beta-depleted transplantation in children. It was with unique molecular identifiers that the TCRbeta library was prepared. TCRdb reprocessed the PCR reads via MiXCR and lists one record per CDR3 protein. This sample has hundreds of thousands of distinct CDR3 sequences, with roughly a quarter found just once. The sample was PBMCs, mostly from graft donor cells, taken 360 days after TCRalphabeta/CD19-depleted stem cell transplant. These receptor sequences come from a female patient aged 2-10 years who had a stem cell transplant for congenital amegakaryocytic thrombocytopenia, so the T cells may come from the graft donor.

This chain uses TRBV4-2 with TRBJ1-1, with D possibly matching TRBD1 (6 bases). With 0 bases removed from V and 2 bases from J, the gap between germline ends came to 25 bases. The CDR3 is 20 amino acids. Per the germline V gene, CDR1 is LGHNA and CDR2 is YNFKEQ. Written as DNA, the CDR3 is TGTGCCAGCAGCCAAGACTCGGCCCTCTGGGACAAGGGAAAAAACACTGAAGCTTTCTTT. It is translated as CASSQDSALWDKGKNTEAFF.

The chain recombines TRBV27 with TRBJ2-3; TRBD1 agrees at 11 bases. The J segment lost 6 bases and the V segment lost 4 bases, leaving 6 bases of the junction unmatched. The CDR3 runs to 15 residues. Germline CDR1 is MNHEY and CDR2 is SMNVEV (reference sequence). CDR3 coding DNA: TGTGCCAGCAGTTGGGACAGGGGGATTGGGGATACGCAGTATTTT. Protein sequence: CASSWDRGIGDTQYF.

This chain joins TRBV12-3 or TRBV12-4 and TRBJ2-1; D is possibly TRBD2 (5 bases). The CDR3 length is 16 residues. Trimming stripped 5 bases from V and 4 bases from J, with 18 bases between. CDR3: CASSSTGIGPYNEQFF. The DNA for the CDR3 is TGTGCCAGCAGTAGTACGGGGATTGGGCCGTACAATGAGCAGTTCTTC.

CDR3 nucleotide sequence: TGTGCCAGCAGCTTACTCCATACTAGCGGGAGGGCCGGGACAGATACGCAGTATTTT. Translation: CASSLLHTSGRAGTDTQYF. The chain employs TRBV7-8 and TRBJ2-3, with TRBD2 identical over 13 bases. The J segment lost 3 bases and the V segment lost 2 bases, leaving 11 bases of the junction unmatched. CDR1 and CDR2 (germline): SGHVS, FQNEAQ. This CDR3 is 19 amino acids long. The whole variable domain, filled in from reference TRBV7-8 and TRBJ2-3, reads GAGVSQSPRYKVAKRGQDVALRCDPISGHVSLFWYQQALGQGPEFLTYFQNEAQLDKSGLPSDRFFAERPEGSVSTLKIQRTQQEDSAVYLCASSLLHTSGRAGTDTQYFGPGTRLTVL.

The chain combines TRBV6-2 or TRBV6-3 with TRBJ2-1; D ambiguous. The CDR3 is 13 residues long. V was shortened by 2 bases and J by 9 bases, with 11 bases between the two germline ends. The germline gives CDR1 MNHEY, CDR2 SVGEGT. CDR3 residues: CASSYAIPFEQFF. The DNA of the CDR3 is TGTGCCAGCAGTTACGCGATCCCCTTTGAGCAGTTCTTC.

V is TRBV20-1 and J is TRBJ2-5; the D is unclear. The CDR3 has 14 amino acids. CDR1 and CDR2 from the germline V gene are DFQATT and SNEGSKA (reference sequence). V lost 3 bases and J 4 bases, leaving 15 bases between the germline ends. CDR3 sequence reads: CSASSSLPGETQYF. The DNA for the CDR3 is TGCAGTGCTAGTTCCTCTCTTCCAGGAGAGACCCAGTACTTC.

This clonotype was picked up a small number of times. J is TRBJ1-2 and V is TRBV9; possibly TRBD1 for D (5 bases). Germline V gene sequence: CDR1 SGDLS, CDR2 YYNGEE. The length of the CDR3 is 11 residues. V was pared by 6 bases and J by 7 bases, with 10 bases between. In nucleotides, the CDR3 is TGTGCCAGCACAGGGACTCCTGGCTACACCTTC. It translates to CASTGTPGYTF.

The chain carries TRBV5-1 and TRBJ2-7; no firm D call. CDR3 length: 16 amino acids. V was cut by 0 bases and J by 1 base, with 14 bases left in between. CDR1 and CDR2 (germline): SGHRS, YFSETQ. The chain's CDR3 is CASSLEPVFKSYEQYF. Written as DNA, the CDR3 is TGCGCCAGCAGCTTGGAACCAGTATTTAAGTCCTACGAGCAGTACTTC. Supplemented by reference TRBV5-1 and TRBJ2-7, the full variable domain reads KAGVTQTPRYLIKTRGQQVTLSCSPISGHRSVSWYQQTPGQGLQFLFEYFSETQRNKGNFPGRFSGRQFSNSRSEMNVSTLELGDSALYLCASSLEPVFKSYEQYFGPGTRLTVT.

This clonotype was recorded at least ten times. This sequence joins TRBV4-3 and TRBJ2-1; D gene unclear. Germline assignment: CDR1 LGHNA and CDR2 YSLEER. The CDR3 runs to 14 residues. Deletions cut 0 bases from V and 3 bases from J, with 6 bases between. The DNA of the CDR3 is TGCGCCAGCAGCCAAGAACCATACTACAATGAGCAGTTCTTC. Protein product: CASSQEPYYNEQFF.

The chain recombines TRBV7-3 with TRBJ2-3, with D perhaps given as TRBD1 or TRBD2 (5 bases each). The V end lost 0 bases, the J end lost 5 bases, and 12 bases lay between the germline ends. Germline lookup yields CDR1 SGHTA and CDR2 FQGTGA. The CDR3 sequence is 15 residues long. The CDR3 reads CASSLTLWDRDTQYF. The CDR3, as DNA: TGTGCCAGCAGCTTAACGTTATGGGACCGAGATACGCAGTATTTT.

Concerning this clonotype itself: At one boundary the junction diverges from the germline segment, which might be a read error. The genes are TRBV12-3 or TRBV12-4 and TRBJ2-7; D is perhaps TRBD1 or TRBD2 (6 bases each). CDR3 length equals 12 residues. This CDR3 reads CAGSSGAGEQYF. CDR3 in DNA: TGTGCCGGCAGTTCAGGGGCGGGGGAGCAGTACTTC.

For this clonotype: The germline gene is not matched at one end of the junction; a read error may be the cause. The chain carries TRBV7-2 and TRBJ2-1; 7 bases fit TRBD1. Germline assignment: CDR1 SGHTA and CDR2 FQGNSA. The CDR3 length is 16 residues. The CDR3 reads CANSSIPGQFYNEQFF. The CDR3 bases are TGTGCCAACAGCTCAATACCGGGACAGTTCTACAATGAGCAGTTCTTC. The complete variable domain, with remaining parts taken from reference TRBV7-2 and TRBJ2-1, reads GAGVSQSPSNKVTEKGKDVELRCDPISGHTALYWYRQSLGQGLEFLIYFQGNSAPDKSGLPSDRFSAERTGGSVSTLTIQRTQQEDSAVYLCANSSIPGQFYNEQFFGPGTRLTVL.

Many counts were recorded for this clonotype. This chain links TRBV18 with TRBJ2-7; 14 bases align to TRBD2. Trimming took 3 bases from V and 1 from J; bases not matched to a gene: 2. This CDR3 spans 16 amino acids. From germline, CDR1 is KGHSH and CDR2 LQKENI. CDR3 region: CASSPGTSGGSYEQYF. The CDR3 DNA is TGTGCCAGCTCACCGGGGACTAGCGGGGGTTCCTACGAGCAGTACTTC.

This clonotype came up a few times. V gene TRBV12-3 or TRBV12-4 combines with J gene TRBJ1-4; no definite D call. The V gene lost 5 bases and the J gene lost 10 bases, with 14 bases spanning the gap. This CDR3 region has 13 residues. The CDR3, as DNA: TGTGCCAGCAGTCCGCGTTTTAACGTAAAACTGTTTTTT. Translating gives CASSPRFNVKLFF.

This clonotype was counted a few times. V gene TRBV23-1 combines with J gene TRBJ2-1; D gene unclear. TRBV23-1 belongs to the ORF category, with a function that is uncertain. The V end lost 6 bases, the J end lost 4 bases, and 22 bases lay between the germline ends. This CDR3 region has 17 residues. In nucleotides, the CDR3 is TGCGCCAGCAGACGGCCTCTGGACCCCGCCGATTACAATGAGCAGTTCTTC. Translating it yields CASRRPLDPADYNEQFF.

This chain uses TRBV24-1 with TRBJ1-3, with D perhaps matching TRBD1 (5 bases). Germline V gene lookup returns CDR1 KGHDR and CDR2 SFDVKD. The CDR3 contains 15 residues. Trimming stripped 5 bases from V and 0 bases from J, with 10 bases between. CDR3 in DNA: TGTGCCACCAGTGCCGGAGGGGACTCTGGAAACACCATATATTTT. This encodes CATSAGGDSGNTIYF.

There are many counts of this clonotype. The chain employs TRBV4-2 and TRBJ2-7; TRBD1 agrees at 7 bases. Germline-derived CDR1 and CDR2 are LGHNA and YNFKEQ. The CDR3 totals 17 residues. The V and J ends lost 4 bases and 2 bases, in that order; junction bases with no gene match: 14. CDR3 in DNA: TGTGCCAGCAGCCCCAAGATTACCGGGACAGCGCCCTACGAGCAGTACTTC. This translates into CASSPKITGTAPYEQYF.

A few counts support this clonotype. The chain couples TRBV5-1 to TRBJ2-2; TRBD2 matches 9 bases. The V gene end was trimmed by 2 bases and the J gene end by 4 bases; junction bases not matched to a gene: 6. The CDR3 runs to 16 residues. From germline, CDR1 is SGHRS and CDR2 YFSETQ. The CDR3 region is CASSLLAGAPTGELFF. CDR3 sequence (DNA): TGCGCCAGCAGCTTATTAGCGGGAGCCCCCACCGGGGAGCTGTTTTTT.

The chain employs TRBV12-3 or TRBV12-4 and TRBJ2-5; 8 bases align to TRBD2. This CDR3 contains 13 residues. V trimming: 5 bases; J trimming: 5 bases; junction bases outside the gene matches: 4. The CDR3 DNA reads as TGTGCCAGCAGTCGCGGGGGGCGGGAGACCCAGTACTTC. Its translation is CASSRGGRETQYF.

With regard to this clonotype: Relative to the germline gene, one junction end is altered; a read error may explain this. The CDR3 DNA reads TGTGGCAGCAGTTTTAGCGGGAGGGCGTCTGAGCAGTTCTTC. This gives the protein CGSSFSGRASEQFF. V usage is TRBV6-2 or TRBV6-3 and J usage is TRBJ2-1, with TRBD2 matching over 11 bases. CDR3 length: 14 residues. Per the germline V gene, CDR1 is MNHEY and CDR2 is SVGEGT.

Comments on this clonotype: One end of the junction fails to match germline, which may point to a read error. The chain uses TRBV12-3 or TRBV12-4 and TRBJ2-2, with 9 bases matching TRBD2. The CDR3 loop spans 15 amino acids. CDR3 sequence (DNA): TGTGCCATCAGTCGGAGCGGGAGGTTCACCGGGGAGCTGTTTTTT. Translation: CAISRSGRFTGELFF.

V and J are TRBV11-2 and TRBJ2-3; 7 bases agree with TRBD2. The CDR3 contains 18 residues. V shed 4 bases and J 0 bases; nucleotides not matched to a gene: 13. Germline-derived CDR1 and CDR2 are SGHAT and FQNNGV. The chain's CDR3 is CASSSIIKTSTSTDTQYF. As DNA, the CDR3 is TGTGCCAGCAGCTCGATAATCAAGACTAGCACTAGCACAGATACGCAGTATTTT.

This clonotype was observed a few times. The chain employs TRBV14 and TRBJ2-7; 10 nucleotides match TRBD2. The ends lost 3 bases at V and 1 base at J; junction bases unmatched: 6. Germline CDR1 reads SGHDN; CDR2 reads FVKESK. This CDR3 comprises 16 residues. The CDR3 DNA is TGTGCCAGCAGCCAGACACTAGCGGGATGGTCCTACGAGCAGTACTTC. Its protein product is CASSQTLAGWSYEQYF.

The table lists this clonotype with a few counts. The chain links TRBV20-1 to TRBJ2-7; D is unresolved. CDR1 and CDR2 from the germline V gene are DFQATT and SNEGSKA (reference sequence). The CDR3 is 14 residues long. Trimming took 3 bases from V and 3 from J, leaving 15 bases between them. In DNA, the CDR3 is TGCAGTGCTAGCCAAGTATGGCAGGTCTACGAGCAGTACTTC. This encodes CSASQVWQVYEQYF.

The V gene is TRBV20-1, the J gene TRBJ1-3, with D unresolved. The length of the CDR3 is 15 residues. The germline CDR1 and CDR2 sequences are DFQATT and SNEGSKA (reference sequence). The V end was cut by 5 bases, the J end by 1 base, with 15 bases between. The CDR3 sequence is CSAGNLPGSGNTIYF. The CDR3 bases are TGCAGTGCTGGAAATTTGCCTGGTTCTGGAAACACCATATATTTT.

There are many counts of this clonotype. The chain employs TRBV24-1 and TRBJ2-1; 7 bases line up with TRBD1. In germline, CDR1 is KGHDR, CDR2 SFDVKD. CDR3 length: 16 residues. V gave up 4 bases and J gave up 1 base; unmatched junction bases: 6. The CDR3 spells CATSETGVGSYNEQFF. For the CDR3, the DNA is TGTGCCACCAGTGAAACAGGGGTAGGGTCCTACAATGAGCAGTTCTTC.

Comment on this clonotype: A much larger clone lies one base from this, so it may be a read error. The J gene is TRBJ1-1, the V gene TRBV4-3; 7 bases are a match to TRBD1. After removal of 0 bases from V and 4 bases from J, the junction contained 11 bases not matched to a gene. This CDR3 has 17 amino acids. CDR1 is LGHNA, CDR2 YSLEER, per germline. Here the CDR3 reads CASSQDLGGVICTEAFF. The CDR3 DNA reads TGCGCCAGCAGCCAAGATCTAGGGGGCGTTATCTGCACTGAAGCTTTCTTT.